This record covers a single T cell receptor (beta chain). Sequencing was performed with immunoSEQ multiplex PCR; in TCRdb, only in-frame clones are kept and a portion is missing. The table lists fewer than 250,000 clones, 86% of them singletons, with roughly 2% in the top ten. The sample originates from a study of blood T cell repertoires in COVID-19. Germline assignment: CDR1 SNHLY and CDR2 FYNNEI. This CDR3 has 11 amino acids. With 8 bases removed from V and 7 bases from J, the gap between germline ends came to 8 bases. Participants reported their clinical history, and cohort assignment relied on those reports.

The sequencing sample was made of PBMCs or T cells enriched from blood (not recorded which). This receptor was taken from a woman aged 45-65 years who had recovered from COVID-19. The chain joins TRBV2 to TRBJ2-2; D unresolved. CDR3 in DNA: TGTGCCAGCCGTATGAGCGGGGAGCTGTTTTTT. Translated, it gives CASRMSGELFF.